These 21 T cell receptor beta chains originate from one sample sequenced in a study of cytotoxic CD8 clonotypes in ibrutinib-treated CLL. Measured with immunoSEQ multiplex PCR; TCRdb has only the in-frame clones, and not every one. The data hold 300,000 or so clones, with approximately 67% observed a single time. Sequences were derived from PBMCs, sampled after 36 months of ibrutinib treatment. These receptors all come from a human donor with chronic lymphocytic leukemia.

This clone was detected only a few times. The rearrangement uses TRBV18 and TRBJ1-5; D gene unclear. The CDR3 is made up of 16 amino acids. Germline CDR1 KGHSH, CDR2 LQKENI. V was clipped by 2 bases and J by 3 bases, with 14 bases between them. This chain's CDR3 is CASSPFFVQLNQPQHF. The DNA for the CDR3 is TGTGCCAGCTCACCATTCTTTGTCCAGCTCAATCAGCCCCAGCATTTT.

CDR3 in DNA: TGTGCCAGCAGCTTTACTAGCAATCAGCCCCAGCATTTT. Protein product: CASSFTSNQPQHF. This sequence joins TRBV5-5 and TRBJ1-5; D uncertain. V was pared by 2 bases and J by 0 bases, with 3 bases between. The germline gives CDR1 SGHKS, CDR2 YYEKEE (reference sequence). This CDR3 contains 13 residues.

This clone showed up just once. The chain carries TRBV29-1 and TRBJ2-3; TRBD2 matches 10 bases. Germline assignment: CDR1 SQVTM and CDR2 ANQGSEA. This CDR3 comprises 12 residues. J lost 10 bases, V lost 5 bases, and 6 bases had no gene match. CDR3 nucleotides: TGCAGCGTTCGCCGACTAGCGGGCGCGCAGTATTTT. The encoded protein is CSVRRLAGAQYF.

This rearrangement joins TRBV29-1 to TRBJ2-1, with TRBD1 matching 7 bases. The CDR3 is 11 amino acids. The V gene's germline CDR1 is SQVTM and CDR2 ANQGSEA. The V segment lost 5 bases and the J segment 7 bases; nucleotides outside the gene matches: 2. The CDR3 DNA reads TGCAGCGTTTACAGGGGTAATGAGCAGTTCTTC. Amino acids: CSVYRGNEQFF.

V usage is TRBV6-1 and J usage is TRBJ1-1; no clear D gene. The V end lost 10 bases, the J end lost 1 base, and 16 bases lay between the germline ends. This CDR3 is 14 amino acids long. Germline-derived CDR1 and CDR2 are MNHNS and SASEGT. DNA of the CDR3: TGTGCCAACCAGGCCCAGAAGACGAACACTGAAGCTTTCTTT. Translation gives CANQAQKTNTEAFF.

The chain joins TRBV7-2 to TRBJ2-7; D unresolved. Deletions cut 5 bases from V and 9 bases from J, with 14 bases between. The V gene's germline CDR1 is SGHTA and CDR2 FQGNSA. The CDR3 is made up of 12 amino acids. The CDR3 loop reads CASSNLWLGQYF. DNA of the CDR3: TGTGCCAGCAGCAATCTGTGGTTAGGGCAGTACTTC.

V usage is TRBV6-1 and J usage is TRBJ2-7; 7 nucleotides line up with TRBD1. The CDR3 length is 15 residues. CDR1 is MNHNS and CDR2 is SASEGT in the germline V gene. V was pared by 2 bases and J by 2 bases, with 6 bases of the junction left unmatched. In DNA form, the CDR3 reads TGTGCCAGCAGTGAAAACTTCGGGACAGCCTACGAGCAGTACTTC. This encodes CASSENFGTAYEQYF.

This sequence joins TRBV11-2 and TRBJ2-1; a possible D gene is TRBD1 (5 bases). Germline V lookup: CDR1 SGHAT, CDR2 FQNNGV. The CDR3 covers 14 residues. V lost 1 base to trimming and J lost 9 bases, with 13 bases between them. DNA of the CDR3: TGTGCCAGCAGCTTAGGGCAGGGATATGGTGAGCAGTTCTTC. It specifies CASSLGQGYGEQFF. The variable domain in full, completed from reference TRBV11-2 and TRBJ2-1, reads EAGVAQSPRYKIIEKRQSVAFWCNPISGHATLYWYQQILGQGPKLLIQFQNNGVVDDSQLPKDRFSAERLKGVDSTLKIQPAKLEDSAVYLCASSLGQGYGEQFFGPGTRLTVL.

The V call is TRBV7-2, the J call TRBJ2-1; tentatively, D is TRBD2 (5 bases). The germline V and J ends were trimmed by 0 bases and 0 bases, with 9 bases remaining between them. CDR1 SGHTA and CDR2 FQGNSA come from the germline V gene. The CDR3 has 16 amino acids. CDR3 nucleotides: TGTGCCAGCAGCTTAGCGCTCGGGATCTCCTACAATGAGCAGTTCTTC. It encodes CASSLALGISYNEQFF.

The rearrangement links TRBV19 to TRBJ2-1; D is possibly TRBD1 (6 bases). Deletions cut 7 bases from V and 9 bases from J, with 19 bases between. Germline V lookup: CDR1 LNHDA, CDR2 SQIVND (reference sequence). The CDR3 extends over 14 amino acids. This CDR3 is CASNDLGQLTEQFF. CDR3 in DNA: TGTGCCAGTAACGACTTAGGACAGCTCACTGAGCAGTTCTTC.

The gene calls are TRBV9 and TRBJ2-1; no reliable D call. From germline, CDR1 is SGDLS and CDR2 YYNGEE. The CDR3 is 14 residues long. Deletions cut 0 bases from V and 4 bases from J, with 8 bases between. CDR3 residues: CASSVGASYNEQFF. Here the CDR3 DNA reads TGTGCCAGCAGCGTAGGGGCTTCGTACAATGAGCAGTTCTTC.

The V and J genes are TRBV10-2 and TRBJ1-2, with no clear D. V was clipped by 3 bases and J by 6 bases, with 11 bases between them. The CDR3 is made up of 13 amino acids. Germline V gene data show CDR1 as WSHSY and CDR2 as SAAADI. The CDR3 loop reads CASSDPRGHGYTF. The CDR3 nucleotides read TGCGCCAGCAGTGATCCCCGAGGCCATGGCTACACCTTC.

The CDR3 DNA follows: TGTGCCAGCAGCTACGTAGACAGGGGGCGAGGCTATGGCTACACCTTC. This translates into CASSYVDRGRGYGYTF. The chain recombines TRBV7-8 with TRBJ1-2; 10 bases are shared with TRBD1. Looked up from germline, CDR1 is SGHVS and CDR2 is FQNEAQ. The CDR3 loop spans 16 amino acids. After removal of 4 bases from V and 4 bases from J, the junction contained 9 bases not matched to a gene.

This sequence joins TRBV5-1 and TRBJ1-5, with a possible D match to TRBD1 (5 bases). In germline, CDR1 is SGHRS, CDR2 YFSETQ. Trimming stripped 4 bases from V and 3 bases from J, with 14 bases between. The CDR3 consists of 15 residues. CDR3 protein: CASSPGTAANQPQHF. Written as DNA, the CDR3 is TGCGCCAGCAGCCCTGGGACTGCGGCCAATCAGCCCCAGCATTTT. Based on the CDR3 plus reference TRBV5-1 and TRBJ1-5, the full variable domain is KAGVTQTPRYLIKTRGQQVTLSCSPISGHRSVSWYQQTPGQGLQFLFEYFSETQRNKGNFPGRFSGRQFSNSRSEMNVSTLELGDSALYLCASSPGTAANQPQHFGDGTRLSIL.

This chain uses TRBV10-1 with TRBJ2-7; tentatively, D is TRBD1 or TRBD2 (5 bases each). V shed 0 bases and J shed 7 bases, with 16 bases lying between them. Germline CDR1 WNHNN, CDR2 SYGVQD (reference sequence). CDR3 size: 15 residues. The DNA of the CDR3 is TGCGCCAGCAGTGAGTCCGGGTGGGGGAAACGGGAGCAGTACTTC. This sequence encodes CASSESGWGKREQYF.

This clone was observed a handful of times. V usage is TRBV25-1 and J usage is TRBJ1-1; possibly TRBD1 for D (5 bases). CDR3 length: 13 residues. Between the trimmed V and J ends, which lost 1 base and 8 bases, there was a span of 11 bases. Germline V gene lookup returns CDR1 MGHDK and CDR2 SYGVNS. CDR3 sequence: CASSEWGQREAFF. CDR3 coding DNA: TGTGCCAGCAGTGAATGGGGCCAAAGGGAAGCTTTCTTT.

V gene TRBV15 combines with J gene TRBJ1-5; 9 bases agree with TRBD1. Germline V gene sequence: CDR1 LNHNV, CDR2 YYDKDF (reference sequence). The CDR3 is made up of 15 amino acids. Unmatched junction bases numbered 3, after V lost 1 base and J lost 5 bases. The CDR3: CATSRGDRVDQPQHF. The CDR3, as DNA: TGTGCCACCAGCAGAGGGGACAGGGTCGATCAGCCCCAGCATTTT. The full variable domain, with the rest looked up from reference TRBV15 and TRBJ1-5, is DAMVIQNPRYQVTQFGKPVTLSCSQTLNHNVMYWYQQKSSQAPKLLFHYYDKDFNNEADTPDNFQSRRPNTSFCFLDIRSPGLGDTAMYLCATSRGDRVDQPQHFGDGTRLSIL.

The gene calls are TRBV5-1 and TRBJ2-2; 7 nucleotides match TRBD2. This CDR3 comprises 16 residues. After removal of 0 bases from V and 3 bases from J, the junction contained 5 bases not matched to a gene. In germline, CDR1 is SGHRS, CDR2 YFSETQ. In DNA, the CDR3 is TGCGCCAGCAGCTTGGCGCGGGAGTATCACACCGGGGAGCTGTTTTTT. Protein: CASSLAREYHTGELFF.

The chain couples TRBV7-3 to TRBJ2-3; D not resolved. Germline assignment: CDR1 SGHTA and CDR2 FQGTGA. This CDR3 has 12 amino acids. V lost 2 bases and J 6 bases, leaving 6 bases between the germline ends. This CDR3 reads CASSLGMDTQYF. The CDR3 DNA sequence: TGTGCCAGCAGCTTAGGTATGGATACGCAGTATTTT.

The chain links TRBV10-1 to TRBJ2-3; weak D call: TRBD1 (5 bases). CDR1 WNHNN and CDR2 SYGVQD come from the germline V gene (reference sequence). V was cut by 0 bases and J by 3 bases, with 10 bases left in between. This CDR3 comprises 15 residues. In nucleotides, the CDR3 is TGCGCCAGCAGTGAGTCGCCAGGGCAAACAGATACGCAGTATTTT. Its protein product is CASSESPGQTDTQYF.

The V gene is TRBV2, the J gene TRBJ2-2, with TRBD1 matching 7 bases. The CDR3 extends over 15 amino acids. Trimming cost V 5 bases and J 2 bases; bases outside gene matches: 5. Germline V lookup: CDR1 SNHLY, CDR2 FYNNEI. The DNA of the CDR3 is TGTGCCAGCAGTAAAGACAGGGATAACACCGGGGAGCTGTTTTTT. Encoded protein: CASSKDRDNTGELFF.